This T cell receptor beta chain was identified during a study of blood T cells in healthy people across ages. Germline-derived CDR1 and CDR2 are SGHRS and YFSETQ. The CDR3 extends over 17 amino acids. Trimming cost V 3 bases and J 7 bases, with 23 bases left between them. Primers used in a second PCR of about 6 to 11 cycles were a sample-barcoded 5' primer and a J-beta primer mix. MiXCR, applied by TCRdb to the 5' RACE reads, yields one record per CDR3 protein. The sample consists of 800,000 or so distinct CDR3 sequences, 25% of them appearing once. This sample was also put to use in a study of T cells of mothers and their children.

The chain uses TRBV5-1 and TRBJ2-4; D may be TRBD1 (6 bases). The sequencing input was blood. The clonotype originates from a boy aged 5-17 years in good health. The CDR3: CASSYTGSKGDRNIQYF. DNA of the CDR3: TGCGCCAGCAGCTACACAGGGTCTAAAGGTGATAGGAACATTCAGTACTTC.